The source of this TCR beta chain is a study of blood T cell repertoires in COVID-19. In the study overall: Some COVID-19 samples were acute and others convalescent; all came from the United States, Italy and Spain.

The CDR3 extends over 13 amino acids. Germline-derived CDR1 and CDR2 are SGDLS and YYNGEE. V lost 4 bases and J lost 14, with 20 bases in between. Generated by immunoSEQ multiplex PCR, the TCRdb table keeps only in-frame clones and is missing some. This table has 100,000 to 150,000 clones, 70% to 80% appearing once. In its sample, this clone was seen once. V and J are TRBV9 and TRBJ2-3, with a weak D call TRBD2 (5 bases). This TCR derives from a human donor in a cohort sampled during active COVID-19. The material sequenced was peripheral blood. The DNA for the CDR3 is TGTGCCAGCAGCCCCTCAGGTTGGGAGTTTCCGTATTTT. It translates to CASSPSGWEFPYF.